Detailed here is one TCR beta chain. Its antigen is still unknown. No per-base quality is available; no much larger clone lies one base away. These data originate in a study of blood T cell repertoires in COVID-19 (dated by TCRdb to about 2020). Background for the entire study: Samples from collaborators originated in the United States, Italy and Spain and spanned both the acute and convalescent phases of COVID-19. The material from the prospective study consisted of cDNA or gDNA derived from T cells, B-cell-depleted T cells, or PBMCs. The dataset comprised deeply sampled blood TCRbeta repertoires from subjects exposed to, actively infected with, or recovered from COVID-19. The repertoires were released in a freely available public database meant as a resource for research on the immune response to SARS-CoV-2. Samples were obtained from the ongoing ImmuneRACE study (first 160 participants) and from some 1,200 subjects provided by 6 global collaborators. The sample metadata nearly always contained a de-identified subject ID, COVID-19 status, age in years and sex. Where HLA class I and class II types were available, the types were taken from metadata supplied by the sample provider, not from assay-based typing.

Collaborating institutions collected whole blood in K2EDTA tubes following their own protocols. Collaborator samples were shipped for TCRbeta analysis as frozen whole blood, isolated PBMCs, or DNA extracted from either sample type. TCRbeta CDR3 regions were amplified from genomic DNA using the immunoSEQ Assay, a bias-controlled multiplex PCR. In the source study's methods: The number of nucleated cells in each sample was estimated by amplification of reference gene primers within the assay. Sequence reads were collapsed and filtered to measure the absolute abundance of every unique TCRbeta CDR3 rearrangement. Productive Simpson clonality was computed per sample as the square root of Simpson's diversity index over productive rearrangements. Sourced from immuneACCESS, this table was stored by TCRdb with only in-frame sequences that have V and J called. A share of the clones is absent; for the studies checked, an unresolved V gene accounts for under half, and the remainder has no known explanation. V, J and clone size are taken as reported in that table, and D and trimming were inferred from the DNA itself. Counted in this sample were over 150,000 clones; around 74% of them appeared once. Of the sample, 3.7% is held by the ten largest clones.

What the study reported, not specific to this receptor: How much clinical and demographic metadata was included differed by source and by participant, and the metadata was provided uncurated.

Based on the germline V gene, the CDR1 and CDR2 sequences are LGHNA and YSLEER. Inclusive of the bounding cysteine and phenylalanine, the CDR3 is 16 residues long. Only CDR3 DNA remains: 48 bases, in frame from the first base. V loses 1 base, J loses 0 bases, and the germline ends lie 11 bases apart. The material sequenced was peripheral blood. The receptor's source is a woman aged 80 or older with acute or convalescent COVID-19. Recombination connected TRBV4-3 to TRBJ2-3; a confident D gene designation cannot be given. The CDR3 loop reads CASSQGSVPSTDTQYF. The DNA is as follows: TGCGCCAGCAGCCAAGGATCAGTACCTAGCACAGATACGCAGTATTTT.